The clone carrying this T cell receptor beta chain occurred many times. These data belong to a study of prognosis after radiotherapy for stage I lung cancer. On the study more broadly: Recruiting of stage I non-small cell lung cancer patients into the study occurred between April 2018 and 2019.

Germline V gives CDR1 LGHDT, CDR2 YNNKEL (reference sequence). This CDR3 has 12 residues. The V end lost 5 bases, the J end lost 3 bases, and 5 bases lay between the germline ends. Genomic DNA served as the source from which two-round multiplex PCR generated TCR beta CDR3 amplicons. Primers (each specific to one TRBV or TRBJ gene) were used in first-round PCR. Each CDR3 protein gets one entry after TCRdb re-called the multiplex PCR reads with MiXCR. The sample includes tens of thousands of distinct CDR3 sequences, about a quarter of them seen just once. This chain links TRBV3-1 with TRBJ1-3, with unresolved D. The TCR comes from a donor aged 50 or older with non-small cell lung cancer. Sequenced here: PBMCs, sampled before or after stereotactic body radiation therapy (not recorded which). In nucleotides, the CDR3 is TGTGCCAGCAGCTTCGGTGGAAACACCATATATTTT. It specifies CASSFGGNTIYF.